These T cell receptor beta chains were read from a single sample in a study of blood T cells in healthy people across ages. TCRdb called the 5' RACE reads again in MiXCR, with one record for every CDR3 protein. Among hundreds of thousands of distinct CDR3 sequences listed, roughly 50% were seen once. The sample comprised blood. Receptors were obtained from a man aged 25-40 years in good health. CDR3s include the opening cysteine and the closing phenylalanine or tryptophan. Fields, in order: D gene, clone size, J gene, V gene, CDR3 DNA, CDR3 protein. D genes are given only for firm matches. Clone size appears in some rows only: once, few, many, or a class for an expanded clone.

TRBD2 | few | TRBJ2-3 | TRBV11-2 | TGTGCCAGCAGGGCCGGGGGGAACACAGATACGCAGTATTTT | CASRAGGNTDTQYF
TRBD1 | - | TRBJ2-7 | TRBV20-1 | TGCAGTGCAACAGGGGGCACAGACTACGAGCAGTACTTC | CSATGGTDYEQYF
- | - | TRBJ2-7 | TRBV5-1 | TGCGCCAGCCGATCCGAGACAGGTCCCTACTACGAGCAGTACTTC | CASRSETGPYYEQYF
TRBD2 | few | TRBJ2-7 | TRBV6-6 | TGTGCCAGCTGTGTGGGTCGGGGGACTATCTACGAGCAGTACTTC | CASCVGRGTIYEQYF
- | - | TRBJ2-7 | TRBV3-1 | TGTGCCAGCAGCCTGAAGCGGTATGCCTACGAGCAGTACTTC | CASSLKRYAYEQYF
TRBD1 | - | TRBJ1-2 | TRBV7-2 | TGTGCCAGCAGCTTAAACGCCAGGGGGGCTGGCTACACCTTC | CASSLNARGAGYTF
TRBD2 | - | TRBJ2-7 | TRBV6-6 | TGTGCCAGCAGGGCAGGTAGCGGGACCTCCTACAATGAGCAGTACTTC | CASRAGSGTSYNEQYF
- | - | TRBJ2-7 | TRBV28 | TGTGCCAGCAGGTCCCCAGGGATCTACGAGCAGTACTTC | CASRSPGIYEQYF
- | - | TRBJ2-5 | TRBV29-1 | TGCAGCGTTTGGGACAATGAGCAGTACTTC | CSVWDNEQYF
- | - | TRBJ1-4 | TRBV12-3/TRBV12-4 | TGTGCCAGCAGTTTGGTGGAGGGTTCTGAAAAACTGTTTTTT | CASSLVEGSEKLFF
- | - | TRBJ1-2 | TRBV3-1 | TGTGCCAGCAGCCGGGAAGGGGCGGACTATGGCTACACCTTC | CASSREGADYGYTF
TRBD2 | - | TRBJ2-1 | TRBV5-1 | TGCGCCAGCAGCTTCTCTCCTAGCGGAGACAATGAGCAGTTCTTC | CASSFSPSGDNEQFF
- | - | TRBJ2-1 | TRBV27 | TGTGCCAGCAGTTTTGGGGGGTATTACAATGAGCAGTTCTTC | CASSFGGYYNEQFF
- | - | TRBJ2-5 | TRBV15 | TGTGCCACCAGCAGACCTGGGGCCGGGGAGACCCAGTACTTC | CATSRPGAGETQYF
- | few | TRBJ2-5 | TRBV20-1 | TGCAGTGCTAGTGTCGGCGGAGAGACCCAGTACTTC | CSASVGGETQYF
TRBD2 | few | TRBJ2-1 | TRBV11-1 | TGTGCCAGCAGCGCCGGGACTAGAGCCTACAATGAGCAGTTCTTC | CASSAGTRAYNEQFF
- | - | TRBJ2-5 | TRBV20-1 | TGCAGTGCCCCGAACCCCCTGGTGGAGACCCAGTACTTC | CSAPNPLVETQYF
TRBD2 | once | TRBJ2-1 | TRBV20-1 | TGCAGTGCGCCCGGACTAGCTGCCCTTAACTACAATGAGCAGTTCTTC | CSAPGLAALNYNEQFF
- | once | TRBJ2-5 | TRBV4-2 | TGTGCCAGCAGCCAAGATACGCCACGGGGAGAGACCCAGTACTTC | CASSQDTPRGETQYF
TRBD1 | - | TRBJ2-5 | TRBV5-1 | TGCGCCAGCAGCTCTGGCAGGGGGATCCAAGAGACCCAGTACTTC | CASSSGRGIQETQYF
- | - | TRBJ2-7 | TRBV20-1 | TGCAGTGCTAGGGGGGTGGACAAAAGACAGATGTACTTAAACGAGCAGTACTTC | CSARGVDKRQMYLNEQYF
- | - | TRBJ2-5 | TRBV29-1 | TGCAGCGTTGATCAGTCTCAGGGGACCTCTATTTCGGAGACCCAGTACTTC | CSVDQSQGTSISETQYF
TRBD2 | - | TRBJ2-5 | TRBV29-1 | TGCAGCGTCCCTAAGGGGACTAGCATGCCCTCCTGGGAGACCCAGTACTTC | CSVPKGTSMPSWETQYF
- | few | TRBJ2-7 | TRBV2 | TGTGCCAGCAGTGAGACAGTCTTCCGCTACGAGCAGTACTTC | CASSETVFRYEQYF
- | - | TRBJ2-1 | TRBV3-1 | TGTGCCAGCAGCCAACCTCCCGGCGGGTACAATAAGCAGTTCTTC | CASSQPPGGYNKQFF
- | - | TRBJ1-1 | TRBV21-1 | TGTGCCAGCACGGCGGCAAACCGGGACACCGATAGAGGCGAGACTGAAGCTTTCTTT | CASTAANRDTDRGETEAFF
- | few | TRBJ2-7 | TRBV20-1 | TGCAGTGCCCATCTCTCCCGCTTCCCGTACTACGAGCAGTACTTC | CSAHLSRFPYYEQYF
TRBD2 | few | TRBJ2-7 | TRBV2 | TGTGCCAGCAGGAGACTAGCGGGTGTCTACGAGCAGTACTTC | CASRRLAGVYEQYF
TRBD1 | few | TRBJ2-1 | TRBV29-1 | TGCAGCGTTGATCAACAGGGGATCTCCTACAATGAGCAGTTCTTC | CSVDQQGISYNEQFF
TRBD2 | - | TRBJ2-2 | TRBV29-1 | TGCAGCGTTGAACGGCGGGAGGGAGTGATCGGGGAGCTGTTTTTT | CSVERREGVIGELFF
- | few | TRBJ2-1 | TRBV7-2 | TGTGCCAGCAGCTTAGATCGACAAACCCACAATGAGCAGTTCTTC | CASSLDRQTHNEQFF
- | - | TRBJ1-5 | TRBV6-6 | TGTGCCAGCAGTTACTCCCGGGGGCTAAATCAGCCCCAGCATTTT | CASSYSRGLNQPQHF
TRBD2 | few | TRBJ2-7 | TRBV7-9 | TGTGCCAGCAGCTTAGCGACTAGCGGGAATCACGAGCAGTACTTC | CASSLATSGNHEQYF
- | few | TRBJ1-2 | TRBV7-2 | TGTGCCAGCAGCTTAGAGCGAGATTATGGCTACACCTTC | CASSLERDYGYTF
- | - | TRBJ2-1 | TRBV2 | TGTGCCAGCAGATGGGGGAACAATGAACAGTTCTTC | CASRWGNNEQFF
- | - | TRBJ2-7 | TRBV20-1 | TGCAGTGCTAATGAAGGAGGAAAAATCTACGAGCAGTACTTC | CSANEGGKIYEQYF
- | - | TRBJ2-7 | TRBV3-1 | TGTGCCAGCAGCCAAGATCCGGGTCACTCCTACGAGCAGTACTTC | CASSQDPGHSYEQYF
- | many | TRBJ2-5 | TRBV4-2 | TGTGCCAGCAGCCGCGTCCCTCAGGGTGAGACCCAGTACTTC | CASSRVPQGETQYF
- | - | TRBJ2-1 | TRBV20-1 | TGCAGTGCTAGGCCAGGAGGTGGGGATGAGCAGTTCTTC | CSARPGGGDEQFF
- | - | TRBJ1-1 | TRBV7-6 | TGTGCCAGCAGCCCTGGGGCAGGACTCCAAGCTTTCTTT | CASSPGAGLQAFF
- | - | TRBJ2-5 | TRBV20-1 | TGCAGTGCCCTCCTTAGTTGGGAGACCCAGTACTTC | CSALLSWETQYF
TRBD2 | - | TRBJ2-1 | TRBV7-9 | TGTGCCAGCAGCTCGCTAGCGGGGGGATCGGCTGAGCAGTTCTTC | CASSSLAGGSAEQFF
TRBD2 | - | TRBJ2-1 | TRBV4-1 | TGCGCCAGCAGCCCCCGGGGTAGCGGGGGGGCCTCCTACAATGAGCAGTTCTTC | CASSPRGSGGASYNEQFF
- | few | TRBJ1-2 | TRBV3-1 | TGTGCCAGCAGCCAAGCCGCATATGGCTACACCTTC | CASSQAAYGYTF
- | - | TRBJ1-6 | TRBV14 | TGTGCCAGCAGCCAACCAGGGATCCCCCTCCACTTT | CASSQPGIPLHF
TRBD2 | once | TRBJ2-5 | TRBV9 | TGTGCCAGCAGCGTAGAGCCTAGCGGAAATTCGGGGGAGACCCAGTACTTC | CASSVEPSGNSGETQYF
- | few | TRBJ2-4 | TRBV20-1 | TGCAGTGCTACCATGGGGGGCCCCCTAACCAAAAACATTCAGTACTTC | CSATMGGPLTKNIQYF
TRBD1 | - | TRBJ2-5 | TRBV7-2 | TGTGCCAGCAGCCCTTCTTCCGGGACAGGCGGCGAGACCCAGTACTTC | CASSPSSGTGGETQYF
- | - | TRBJ2-6 | TRBV7-2 | TGTGCCAGCAGCTTAGCGGCCCCTGGGGCCAACGTCCTGACTTTC | CASSLAAPGANVLTF
TRBD1 | - | TRBJ2-3 | TRBV5-1 | TGCGCCAGCAGCCCCGCCGGACAGGTCAGAGATACGCAGTATTTT | CASSPAGQVRDTQYF
TRBD1 | once | TRBJ2-1 | TRBV7-9 | TGTGCCAGCAGCTTAGCGACAGGGGTCGGCTCCTACAATGAGCAGTTCTTC | CASSLATGVGSYNEQFF
- | - | TRBJ2-5 | TRBV28 | TGTGCCAGCAGTTCTGACAGGCACAAACAAGAGACCCAGTACTTC | CASSSDRHKQETQYF
TRBD2 | few | TRBJ2-3 | TRBV7-2 | TGTGCCAGCGGGGGACTAGCGGGGATAACAGATACGCAGTATTTT | CASGGLAGITDTQYF